This is a list of T cell receptor beta chains from one sample in a study of metastatic and nonmetastatic thyroid tumors. TCRdb re-analyzed the PCR reads using MiXCR. The profile shows several thousand clones, around 30% of them singletons. The sample was tumor tissue. These receptors were collected from a male donor with papillary thyroid cancer or a benign thyroid nodule (not recorded which). Some clones in this sample may be carry-over from other donors' samples. Both conserved end residues are part of each CDR3. Fields, in order: D gene, V gene, J gene, clone size, CDR3 protein, CDR3 DNA. A D gene is named only where the DNA matches it firmly. Size values are once, few and many counts, or a class for expanded clones, and some rows have none.

>TRBD1|TRBV12-3/TRBV12-4|TRBJ1-3|few
CASSHGTGGNTIYF
TGTGCCAGCAGTCATGGGACAGGCGGAAACACCATATATTTT
>-|TRBV6-6|TRBJ1-2|-
CASSYYRTGNYGYTF
TGTGCCAGCAGTTACTACAGAACAGGAAACTATGGCTACACCTTC
>-|TRBV10-1|TRBJ2-3|-
CASSATFRDTQYF
TGCGCCAGCAGTGCGACCTTTAGAGATACGCAGTATTTT
>TRBD2|TRBV7-3|TRBJ2-3|-
CASSPVAGGTTDTQYF
TGTGCCAGCAGCCCGGTAGCGGGAGGGACCACAGATACGCAGTATTTT
>TRBD2|TRBV19|TRBJ2-2|-
CASSMTAGAGTGELFF
TGTGCCAGTAGTATGACAGCGGGAGCGGGCACCGGGGAGCTGTTTTTT
>-|TRBV7-3|TRBJ2-2|-
CASSLGRGGELFF
TGTGCCAGCAGCTTAGGGCGGGGCGGGGAGCTGTTTTTT
>TRBD2|TRBV11-2|TRBJ2-2|-
CASSSGLALMAGELFF
TGTGCCAGCAGCTCTGGACTAGCTCTCATGGCCGGGGAGCTGTTTTTT
>-|TRBV6-2/TRBV6-3|TRBJ2-7|large
CASSLKGEQYF
TGTGCCAGCAGTTTAAAGGGCGAGCAGTACTTC
>TRBD2|TRBV2|TRBJ2-2|-
CASSGQRDNTGELFF
TGTGCCAGCAGTGGACAGCGGGATAACACCGGGGAGCTGTTTTTT
>-|TRBV11-3|TRBJ2-5|-
CASSSGRWAIETQYF
TGTGCCAGCAGCTCGGGCCGGTGGGCTATTGAGACCCAGTACTTC
>-|TRBV12-3/TRBV12-4|TRBJ2-4|few
CASSPPPGTLVLAKNIQYF
TGTGCCAGCAGTCCACCACCCGGGACACTGGTCCTAGCCAAAAACATTCAGTACTTC
>TRBD2|TRBV6-1|TRBJ2-3|few
CASSDGAGDTDTQYF
TGTGCCAGCAGTGATGGTGCGGGAGACACAGATACGCAGTATTTT
>-|TRBV20-1|TRBJ1-2|-
CSARVRGRIANYGYTF
TGCAGTGCTAGAGTTCGGGGGAGGATCGCTAACTATGGCTACACCTTC
>-|TRBV27|TRBJ1-2|few
CASSLIGGDGYTF
TGTGCCAGCAGTTTAATCGGGGGGGATGGCTACACCTTC
>TRBD1|TRBV28|TRBJ1-1|-
CASSFLGQGDLAFF
TGTGCCAGCAGTTTTTTAGGCCAGGGGGATTTGGCTTTCTTT
>TRBD2|TRBV28|TRBJ2-1|large
CASSPGTSGDYEQFF
TGTGCCAGCAGTCCCGGGACTAGCGGGGACTATGAGCAGTTCTTC
>-|TRBV4-2|TRBJ1-5|many
CASSQGEVSSNQPQHF
TGTGCCAGCAGCCAAGGAGAGGTTTCTAGCAATCAGCCCCAGCATTTT
>-|TRBV2|TRBJ1-2|-
CASSATNRVGGGYTF
TGTGCCAGCAGTGCGACTAATAGGGTGGGTGGTGGCTACACCTTC
>TRBD1|TRBV6-1|TRBJ1-1|few
CASSHSRGGTEAFF
TGTGCCAGCAGCCATAGCAGGGGGGGCACTGAAGCTTTCTTT
>TRBD1|TRBV28|TRBJ1-6|-
CASSVTGASYNSPLHF
TGTGCCAGCAGTGTTACAGGGGCCTCCTATAATTCACCCCTCCACTTT
>TRBD1|TRBV28|TRBJ1-2|medium-sized
CASRSRTGGEGYGYTF
TGTGCCAGCCGATCCAGGACAGGGGGAGAGGGCTATGGCTACACCTTC
>TRBD1|TRBV11-3|TRBJ1-3|-
CASSFQGASGNTIYF
TGTGCCAGCAGCTTCCAGGGGGCTTCAGGAAACACCATATATTTT
>-|TRBV5-6|TRBJ1-6|-
CASSLRMVNSPLHF
TGTGCCAGCAGCCTAAGGATGGTTAATTCACCCCTCCACTTT
>-|TRBV6-1|TRBJ2-3|few
CAVRRDWSTDTQYF
TGTGCCGTGAGAAGGGACTGGAGCACAGATACGCAGTATTTT
>-|TRBV12-3/TRBV12-4|TRBJ1-3|-
CASSFMGTGNTIYF
TGTGCCAGCAGTTTCATGGGGACTGGAAACACCATATATTTT
>-|TRBV6-1|TRBJ1-1|many
CASSEWTDTEAFF
TGTGCCAGCAGTGAATGGACAGACACTGAAGCTTTCTTT
>-|TRBV5-1|TRBJ2-6|-
CASSLSLSGANVLTF
TGCGCCAGCAGCTTGTCGCTCTCTGGGGCCAACGTCCTGACTTTC
>TRBD1|TRBV11-2|TRBJ1-2|-
CASSPGGTGINYGYTF
TGTGCCAGCAGCCCAGGGGGGACAGGGATTAACTATGGCTACACCTTC
>-|TRBV2|TRBJ1-1|few
CASTRLLTEAFF
TGTGCCAGCACCAGGCTCCTCACTGAAGCTTTCTTT
>-|TRBV2|TRBJ1-2|-
CASSEKPGNYGYTF
TGTGCCAGCAGTGAAAAGCCAGGGAACTATGGCTACACCTTC
>-|TRBV12-3/TRBV12-4|TRBJ1-6|large
CASSFGARSNSPLHF
TGTGCCAGCAGTTTTGGGGCTCGGAGTAATTCACCCCTCCACTTT
>TRBD2|TRBV28|TRBJ2-3|few
CASSTRTSGIPDTQYF
TGTGCCAGCAGTACCCGGACTAGCGGGATCCCAGATACGCAGTATTTT
>-|TRBV6-1|TRBJ2-2|few
CASGLQPQGSGELFF
TGTGCCAGCGGACTTCAACCCCAGGGTTCCGGGGAGCTGTTTTTT
>-|TRBV6-1|TRBJ2-7|-
CASSESGGPYYEQYF
TGTGCCAGCAGTGAATCCGGGGGGCCCTACTACGAGCAGTACTTC
>-|TRBV24-1|TRBJ2-7|-
CATSDPSRGGEQYF
TGTGCCACCAGTGATCCCTCCCGAGGAGGCGAGCAGTACTTC
>TRBD2|TRBV28|TRBJ2-1|medium-sized
CASSSPTGTSGSSINEQFF
TGTGCCAGCAGTTCTCCAACGGGGACTAGCGGGAGTAGTATCAATGAGCAGTTCTTC
>TRBD1|TRBV9|TRBJ2-7|many
CASSAIEGQFYEQYF
TGTGCCAGCAGCGCTATCGAGGGACAGTTTTACGAGCAGTACTTC